This is a list of T cell receptor beta chains from one sample in a study of blood T cell repertoires in COVID-19. Measured with immunoSEQ multiplex PCR; TCRdb has only the in-frame clones, and not every one. Of over 200,000 clones listed, about 93% were seen once; the top ten hold around 0.84%. Sequencing was performed on peripheral blood. These receptors were obtained from a man in his 60s with COVID-19, enrolled during active disease. Both conserved end residues are part of each CDR3.

V	J	CDR3
TRBV19	TRBJ1-1	CASSIGGTGNTEAFF
TRBV24-1	TRBJ2-5	CATSAGRTQYF
TRBV28	TRBJ1-2	CASGRDSRGYTF
TRBV6-6	TRBJ2-2	CASSLDRVPGELFF
TRBV2	TRBJ1-4	CASKSLEVEKLFF
TRBV9	TRBJ2-7	CASSVDPAVSSEQYF
TRBV6-5	TRBJ2-1	CASSPRAGSYNEQFF
TRBV4-1	TRBJ2-1	CASSQDSSSGKQFF
TRBV6-6	TRBJ2-3	CASSHWTSGPLPPSTDTQYF
TRBV5-5	TRBJ2-7	CASSLLSGIEYEQYF
TRBV18	TRBJ2-2	CASSPPGRAMAGELFF
TRBV5-4	TRBJ1-1	CASRETGGTEAFF
TRBV5-6	TRBJ1-3	CASSLTRTGNFYSGNTIYF
TRBV7-9	TRBJ2-5	CASSLGGLGGETQYF
TRBV3-1/TRBV3-2	TRBJ1-2	CASSQGGRNYGYTF
TRBV5-1	TRBJ2-7	CASSLPGTGVGEQYF
TRBV18	TRBJ1-2	CASSPGTVYGYTF
TRBV28	TRBJ2-3	CASSGESKREETDTQYF
TRBV4-2	TRBJ1-2	CASSQRGIHF
TRBV6-2/TRBV6-3	TRBJ2-7	CASSLLRGLSYEQYF
TRBV29-1	TRBJ1-4	CSVTGMGPTNEKLFF
TRBV12-3/TRBV12-4	TRBJ1-2	CASRLAGQIGYTF
TRBV19	TRBJ2-1	CASSIDRGTHNEQFF
TRBV6-6	TRBJ1-5	CASSLDGTANQPQHF
TRBV7-3	TRBJ2-2	CASSRDTANTGELFF
TRBV7-9	TRBJ1-1	CASSLSGGRGNTEAFF
TRBV2	TRBJ1-5	CASREDGSNQPQHF
TRBV27	TRBJ1-4	CASSPPRHRATSTNEKLFF
TRBV6-5	TRBJ1-2	CASSYSTGAHYGYTF
TRBV7-9	TRBJ2-1	CASSPRGLATEQFF
TRBV19	TRBJ1-2	CASTTEGVRYGYTF
TRBV7-2	TRBJ2-6	CASSWTQASGANVLTF
TRBV29-1	TRBJ1-6	CSVAETNNSPLHF
TRBV30	TRBJ1-1	CAQAQGLGTEAFF
TRBV28	TRBJ1-5	CASSFPYQPQHF
TRBV18	TRBJ2-1	CASSPRTLGGVSSYNEQFF
TRBV21-1	TRBJ2-7	CASSKESKRDEQYF
TRBV19	TRBJ1-1	CASRSLWGGHQGTEAFF
TRBV4-1	TRBJ2-5	CASSQDLSSGAAETQYF
TRBV5-1	TRBJ2-5	CASSPTSGQGIKTQYF
TRBV6-5	TRBJ2-1	CASSRDYSYNEQFF
TRBV19	TRBJ1-5	CASTNTELSNQPQHF
TRBV4-3	TRBJ2-1	CASSQLRASGPNEQFF
TRBV5-1	TRBJ1-4	CASSPGQLNEKLFF
TRBV6-5	TRBJ1-3	CASRGDRSSGNTIYF
TRBV28	TRBJ1-5	CASSFGQGNQPQHF
TRBV3-1/TRBV3-2	TRBJ1-5	CASSQSSNQPQHF